This TCR beta chain was retrieved from a study of control samples from healthy donors and cancer patients. This CDR3 is built from 16 residues. The ends lost 0 bases at V and 2 bases at J; junction bases unmatched: 5. Germline CDR1 reads SGDLS; CDR2 reads YYNGEE. Libraries were prepared by immunoSEQ multiplex PCR; TCRdb keeps only in-frame clonotypes and omits some of them. Of approximately 150,000 clones in the sample, about 90% were seen once. The sample comprised blood. This sequence was found in a man under 40 in good health. The chain is built from TRBV9 and TRBJ2-3; TRBD2 agrees at 8 bases. CDR3 coding DNA: TGTGCCAGCAGCGTAGCTGGCGGGGGGTCCACAGATACGCAGTATTTT. Protein product: CASSVAGGGSTDTQYF.